The entry below gives a single TCR beta chain sequence along with its context. Its cognate antigen has yet to be identified. No quality values exist for individual bases; no much larger clone is one base distant. Using the deep immunoSEQ assay, multiplex PCR amplified TCR CDR3 regions from genomic DNA. Genomic DNA extracted from each cell subset was distributed evenly over all wells of several immunoSEQ 96-well plates, and each plate served as one replicate. Each replicate PCR for sorted subsets received approximately 200 ng genomic DNA, equal to 28,000 or so T cell genomes. Purified libraries were quantified with a Qubit 3.0 fluorometer, sized on a Bioanalyzer 2100, and re-quantified with the KAPA Library Quantification kit. Every immunoSEQ 96-well plate was sequenced on a separate single-read 150-cycle Illumina NextSeq 550 flow cell. Turning to the authors' computational methods: The immunoSEQ output contained only junctional sequences without quality scores, so filtering could not match that applied to full-length reads. Sequences were annotated with PyIR, a Python wrapper for IgBLAST v1.9, and V/J genes and CDR3 were assigned using IMGT germline references. Any read was removed if the V/J assignment was weak (E-value above 1e-6), the CDR3 was missing, or the read contained stop codons, out-of-frame junctions, or ambiguous translated residues. V3J clonotypes were defined by identical inferred V gene, J gene, and CDR3 amino acid sequence. Percentage overlap between repertoires was computed as shared unique clonotypes divided by the size of the smaller repertoire. Repertoire richness was assessed with RTK rarefaction, the Chao1 estimator, and Recon v2.1 estimates of unobserved clonotypes. Generation probabilities for all TCRbeta clonotypes obtained by the gDNA method from a handful of donors were computed using OLGA. The table was pulled from immuneACCESS by TCRdb, which kept in-frame rearrangements only. Such tables lose some clones; where checked, under half of the loss comes from unresolved V genes, and the rest has no known cause. V, J and clone size were drawn from that table, and D and trimming were deduced from the DNA. Within this sample are around 95,000 clones, with approximately 61% of them counted one time only. The top ten clones comprise about 42% of the sample.

The data were obtained in a study of shared clonotypes between healthy human individuals (TCRdb year 2020). About the full investigation: Three men and a couple of women, aged 18 to 49 years, made up the cohort. For each donor, CD4 naive and CD4 memory were each given three plates, CD8 naive was given two plates, and CD8 memory was given one plate. The study deeply sequenced blood TCR repertoires of 5 or 6 healthy adults to estimate repertoire size and the extent of clonotype sharing between individuals. Libraries were prepared and TCR repertoires were sequenced by different laboratories using diverse techniques, in order to increase sequencing depth and limit assay-specific biases. Per donor, leukapheresis produced somewhere between about 0.9 and 10 billion PBMCs.

Healthy HIV-negative adults with no recently reported acute infections or vaccinations were included as donors. Only Caucasian adults living in Nashville, Tennessee, USA were represented among the donors. The CD8 memory samples were a combination of magnetically selected CD45RO+ cells and CCR7-negative CD45RA+ effector memory (TemRA) cells. Blood was collected by leukapheresis, and PBMCs were isolated by Ficoll-Histopaque density gradient centrifugation and then cryopreserved in liquid nitrogen vapor phase. Analytical flow cytometry was used to check the purity and quantity of each magnetically sorted T cell population. Genomic DNA was isolated from every sorted fraction and measured by UV absorbance on a Nanodrop 2000c. Broad study findings and their caveats: The small number of donors limited the genetic and exposure-history diversity represented. Pairwise subsampling led to the expectation that sequencing depth would affect the degree of clonotype sharing among donors. Sharing across several donors was observed for roughly 5% of naive CD4, over 3% of naive CD8, 2% to 2.5% of memory CD4, and roughly 0.4% of memory CD8 clonotypes. Sampling was limited to blood, and TCR repertoires in tissue likely differ from TCR repertoires in blood. Naive subsets generally had larger estimated clonotype richness than memory subsets. Clonotypes shared by all four sorted-subset donors showed higher generation probabilities than non-shared clonotypes. Incomplete sequencing was indicated by rarefaction of sorted-subset datasets, despite the large sequencing depth.

According to the germline V gene, CDR1 reads MDHEN and CDR2 reads SYDVKM. V gives up 10 bases and J gives up 3 bases, and the segment between their germline ends measures 13 bases. From its cysteine to its phenylalanine, the CDR3 spans 12 amino acids. Kept here is only the CDR3 DNA, which spans 36 bases and is read in frame from base 1. The rearranged segments are TRBV28 and TRBJ2-7; the D gene is unclear. The source material was memory CD8+ T cells sorted from blood. Taken with the paper, the label for cell subset or site translates to: CD45RO+ cells pooled with CCR7-negative TemRA cells. This receptor was obtained from a man younger than 45 in good health. The encoded CDR3 is CATKLPNYEQYF. The DNA reads as follows: TGTGCCACTAAGTTGCCCAACTACGAGCAGTACTTC.